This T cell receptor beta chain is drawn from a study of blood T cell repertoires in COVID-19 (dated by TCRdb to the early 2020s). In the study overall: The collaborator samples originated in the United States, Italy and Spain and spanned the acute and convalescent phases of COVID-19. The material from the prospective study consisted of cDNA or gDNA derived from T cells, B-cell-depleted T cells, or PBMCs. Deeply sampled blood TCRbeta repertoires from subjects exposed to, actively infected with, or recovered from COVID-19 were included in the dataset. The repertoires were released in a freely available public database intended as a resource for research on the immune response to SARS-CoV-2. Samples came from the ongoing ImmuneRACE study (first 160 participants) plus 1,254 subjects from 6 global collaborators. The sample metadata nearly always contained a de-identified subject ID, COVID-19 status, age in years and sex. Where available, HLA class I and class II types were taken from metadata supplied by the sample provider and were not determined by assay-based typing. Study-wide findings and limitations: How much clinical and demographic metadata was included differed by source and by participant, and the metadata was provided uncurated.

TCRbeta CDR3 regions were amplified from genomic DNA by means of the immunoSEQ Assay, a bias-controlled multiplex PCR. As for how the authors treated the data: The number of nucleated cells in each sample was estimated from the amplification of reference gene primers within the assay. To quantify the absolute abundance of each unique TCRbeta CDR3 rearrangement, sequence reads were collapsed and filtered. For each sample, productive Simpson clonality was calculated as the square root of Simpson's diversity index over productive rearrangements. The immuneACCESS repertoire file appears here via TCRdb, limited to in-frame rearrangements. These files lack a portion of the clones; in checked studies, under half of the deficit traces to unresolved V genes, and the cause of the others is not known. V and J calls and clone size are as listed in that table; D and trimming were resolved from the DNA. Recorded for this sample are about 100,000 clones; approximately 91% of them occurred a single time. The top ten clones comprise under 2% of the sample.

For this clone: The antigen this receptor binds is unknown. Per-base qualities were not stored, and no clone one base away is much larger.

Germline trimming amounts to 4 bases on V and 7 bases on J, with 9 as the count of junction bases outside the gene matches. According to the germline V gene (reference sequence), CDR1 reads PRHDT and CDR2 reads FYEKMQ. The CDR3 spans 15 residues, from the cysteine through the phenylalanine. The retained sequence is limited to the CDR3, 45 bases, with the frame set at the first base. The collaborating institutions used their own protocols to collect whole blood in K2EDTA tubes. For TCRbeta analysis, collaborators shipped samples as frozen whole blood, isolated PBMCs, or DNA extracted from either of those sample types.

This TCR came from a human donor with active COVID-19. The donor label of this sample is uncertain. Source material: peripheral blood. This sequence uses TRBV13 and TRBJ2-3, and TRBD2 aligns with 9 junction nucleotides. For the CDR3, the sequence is CASSSAGLASNTQYF. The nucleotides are TGTGCCAGCAGCTCGGCGGGACTAGCATCCAATACGCAGTATTTT.